This paragraph reports one TCR beta chain. Its target is not known. The data originate from a study of CD8 T cells in ankylosing spondylitis. Study-level results: Several highly homologous variants formed a TCR beta motif that appeared characteristic of ankylosing spondylitis blood. Previous work reported some of these motif variants in the synovial fluid and blood of reactive arthritis. The authors reported significant enrichment of disease-linked clones in matched ankylosing spondylitis synovial fluid.

The CDR3 is 16 residues long. Trimming took off 5 bases at V and 0 bases at J, with 16 bases between the two ends. TCRdb called the 5' RACE reads again in MiXCR, with one record for every CDR3 protein. Of almost 250,000 distinct CDR3 sequences in the sample, 32% were seen once. The genes are TRBV12-3 or TRBV12-4 and TRBJ1-1; no reliable D call. The sample taken for sequencing was blood, either unsorted or a sorted T cell fraction (not recorded which). The origin of this receptor is a male donor with ankylosing spondylitis or in good health (not recorded which). The CDR3 reads CASSLSIQLLNTEAFF. Written as DNA, the CDR3 is TGTGCCAGCAGTCTTTCCATACAACTTTTGAACACTGAAGCTTTCTTT.